A single sample gave rise to the 3 T cell receptor beta chains below, sequenced in a study of CD8+ T cells in alopecia areata. Extraction of RNA preceded its reverse transcription into cDNA, which served as the sequencing template. Data came from immunoSEQ multiplex PCR; TCRdb stores just in-frame clones and leaves some out. This table has about 200,000 clones, roughly 50% appearing once. Sequences were obtained from CD8+ T cells sorted from blood. These receptor sequences come from a human donor in good health.

The chain combines TRBV5-4 with TRBJ2-7, with 15 bases fitting TRBD2. The CDR3 has 19 amino acids. V trimming: 0 bases; J trimming: 2 bases; junction bases outside the gene matches: 9. Germline loops: CDR1 SGHNT, CDR2 YYREEE (reference sequence). CDR3 region: CASSLAVGTSGGTAYEQYF. DNA for the CDR3: TGTGCCAGCAGCTTGGCCGTCGGGACTAGCGGGGGGACCGCCTACGAGCAGTACTTC.

CDR3 DNA: TGTGCCAGCTCACCACGGACTAGCGGGGGGCTAGCCAAAAACATTCAGTACTTC. It translates to CASSPRTSGGLAKNIQYF. The rearrangement links TRBV18 to TRBJ2-4, with 14 bases lining up with TRBD2. Germline-derived CDR1 and CDR2 are KGHSH and LQKENI. V was pared by 1 base and J by 0 bases, with 2 bases of the junction left unmatched. This CDR3 has 18 amino acids.

The chain couples TRBV6-1 to TRBJ2-5, with D perhaps TRBD1 or TRBD2 (5 bases each). Germline lookup yields CDR1 MNHNS and CDR2 SASEGT. This CDR3 comprises 15 residues. Trimming stripped 1 base from V and 9 bases from J, with 18 bases between. The CDR3 spells CASSEVGRQQDAQYF. Here the CDR3 DNA reads TGTGCCAGCAGTGAAGTGGGGAGACAGCAGGATGCCCAGTACTTC.